The 2 T cell receptor beta chains listed next were all sequenced from one sample in a study of T-cell memory formation after mild COVID-19. TCRdb used MiXCR to reprocess the 5' RACE reads, holding one entry per CDR3 protein. This sample carries roughly 510,000 distinct CDR3 sequences, approximately 15% of them seen once, and the ten largest clones take about 7.5%. Source material: PBMCs or a T cell subset sorted from them (not recorded which). These receptors all come from an adult woman who had mild COVID-19 (a few samples of this study predate the infection). Cell type and time point are not known.

The V gene is TRBV4-1, the J gene TRBJ1-5; D is ambiguous. The V gene lost 0 bases and the J gene lost 3 bases, with 6 bases spanning the gap. Germline CDR1 is MGHRA and CDR2 is YSYEKL. The CDR3 is made up of 14 amino acids. In nucleotides, the CDR3 is TGCGCCAGCAGCCAAGATCGGTCCAATCAGCCCCAGCATTTT. It yields the protein CASSQDRSNQPQHF.

This clonotype has a handful of counts. The gene calls are TRBV5-1 and TRBJ2-2; D is undetermined. CDR1 and CDR2 from the germline V gene are SGHRS and YFSETQ. The germline V and J ends were trimmed by 4 bases and 8 bases, with 9 bases remaining between them. This CDR3 has 12 amino acids. CDR3 DNA: TGCGCCAGCAGCCACGAGTCAGGGGAGCTGTTTTTT. Translating gives CASSHESGELFF.